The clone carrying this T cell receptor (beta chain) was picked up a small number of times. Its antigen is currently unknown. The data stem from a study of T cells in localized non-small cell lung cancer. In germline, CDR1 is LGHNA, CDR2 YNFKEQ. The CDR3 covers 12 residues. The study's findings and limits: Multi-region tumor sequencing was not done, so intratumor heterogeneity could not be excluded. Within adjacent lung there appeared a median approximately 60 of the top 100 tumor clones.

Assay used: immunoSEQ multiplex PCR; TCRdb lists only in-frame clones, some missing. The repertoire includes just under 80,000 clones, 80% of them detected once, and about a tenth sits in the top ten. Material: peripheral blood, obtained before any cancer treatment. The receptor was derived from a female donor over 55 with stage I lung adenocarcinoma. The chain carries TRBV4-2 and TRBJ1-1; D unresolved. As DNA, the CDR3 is TGTGCTTGCAGGAATGCGGACACTGAAGCTTTCTTT. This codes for CACRNADTEAFF.